This paragraph covers one T cell receptor beta chain sequence. These data come from a study of blood T cell repertoires in COVID-19. Study as a whole: Both acute and convalescent COVID-19 samples were obtained from the United States, Italy and Spain. Sources were T cells, B-cell-depleted T cells, or PBMCs; the material itself was cDNA or gDNA.

In the source study's methods: Scientists estimated how many nucleated cells there were by amplifying reference gene primers. Clones were sequenced by immunoSEQ multiplex PCR, and TCRdb holds only the in-frame ones, with some missing. V and J calls and clone size are as listed in that table; D and trimming were resolved from the DNA. The sample holds around 200,000 clones, roughly nine tenths seen once. With 4 bases clipped from V and 2 bases from J, the junction kept 12 bases outside the gene matches. The CDR3 is 17 residues long. Germline-derived CDR1 and CDR2 are MDHEN and SYDVKM. V usage is TRBV28 and J usage is TRBJ1-1, with 8 bases that match TRBD1. The sequenced material came from peripheral blood. This clonotype was obtained from a man under 40 with acute or convalescent COVID-19. The CDR3 sequence: CASSSRTGSSANTEAFF. CDR3 nucleotides: TGTGCCAGCAGTTCCAGGACAGGGAGTAGCGCCAACACTGAAGCTTTCTTT.